This T cell receptor beta chain was identified in a study of blood T cell repertoires in COVID-19. Across the study: The study drew acute and convalescent COVID-19 samples from the United States, Italy and Spain.

With regard to this clone: Other DNA sequences from this sample encode an identical CDR3 as well.

Germline V gene sequence: CDR1 LGHDT, CDR2 YNNKEL (reference sequence). The CDR3 has 12 amino acids. Trimming pared 4 bases from V and 5 bases from J, leaving 7 bases between. TCRdb's copy holds only in-frame clones and misses some; the assay was immunoSEQ multiplex PCR. This sample has around 250,000 clones, with approximately 84% found just once. Ages ranged from about 18 to 100 years, with residence in under 25 US areas. Participant-given clinical history determined each cohort assignment. Sample: PBMCs or T cells enriched from blood (not recorded which). The origin of this receptor is a man aged 35 to 55 who had recovered from COVID-19. This chain joins TRBV3-1 (or the pseudogene TRBV3-2) and TRBJ2-3; the D is unclear. The CDR3 bases are TGTGCCAGCAGCCGAGGTAAAGATACGCAGTATTTT. Protein: CASSRGKDTQYF.